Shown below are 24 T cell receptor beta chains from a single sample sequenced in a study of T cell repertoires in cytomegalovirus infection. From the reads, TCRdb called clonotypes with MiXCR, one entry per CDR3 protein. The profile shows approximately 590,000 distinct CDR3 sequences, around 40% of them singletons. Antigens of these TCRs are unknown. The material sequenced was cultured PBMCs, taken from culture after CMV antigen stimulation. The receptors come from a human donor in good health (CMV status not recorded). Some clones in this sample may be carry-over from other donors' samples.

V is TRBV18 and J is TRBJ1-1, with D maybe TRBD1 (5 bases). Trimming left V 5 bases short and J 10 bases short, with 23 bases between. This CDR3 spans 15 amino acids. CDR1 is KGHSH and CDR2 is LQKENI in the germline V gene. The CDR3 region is CASSSGLTGQLVAFF. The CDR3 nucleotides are TGTGCCAGCTCATCAGGGCTAACAGGACAACTAGTAGCTTTCTTT.

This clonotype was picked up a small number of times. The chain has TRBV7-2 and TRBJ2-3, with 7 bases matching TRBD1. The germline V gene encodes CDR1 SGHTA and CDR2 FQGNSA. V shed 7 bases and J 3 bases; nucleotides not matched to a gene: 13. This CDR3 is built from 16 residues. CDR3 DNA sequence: TGTGCCAGCACCCCAGGTGGCAGGGGGTTTACAGATACGCAGTATTTT. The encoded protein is CASTPGGRGFTDTQYF. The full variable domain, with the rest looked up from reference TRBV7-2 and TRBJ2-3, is GAGVSQSPSNKVTEKGKDVELRCDPISGHTALYWYRQSLGQGLEFLIYFQGNSAPDKSGLPSDRFSAERTGGSVSTLTIQRTQQEDSAVYLCASTPGGRGFTDTQYFGPGTRLTVL.

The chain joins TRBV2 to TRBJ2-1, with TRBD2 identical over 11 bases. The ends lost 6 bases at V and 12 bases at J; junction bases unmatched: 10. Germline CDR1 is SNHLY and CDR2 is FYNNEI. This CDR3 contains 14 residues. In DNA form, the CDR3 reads TGTGCCAGCAGCCTAGCGGGGGGCCCGAACGGGCAGTTCTTC. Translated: CASSLAGGPNGQFF. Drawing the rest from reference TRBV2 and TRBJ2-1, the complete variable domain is EPEVTQTPSHQVTQMGQEVILRCVPISNHLYFYWYRQILGQKVEFLVSFYNNEISEKSEIFDDQFSVERPDGSNFTLKIRSTKLEDSAMYFCASSLAGGPNGQFFGPGTRLTVL.

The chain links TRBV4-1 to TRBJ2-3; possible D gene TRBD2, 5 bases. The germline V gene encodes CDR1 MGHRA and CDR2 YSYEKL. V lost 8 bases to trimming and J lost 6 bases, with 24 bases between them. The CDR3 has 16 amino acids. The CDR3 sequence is CASGNGGGFDVDTQYF. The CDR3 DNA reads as TGCGCCAGCGGAAACGGCGGAGGTTTTGATGTCGATACGCAGTATTTT.

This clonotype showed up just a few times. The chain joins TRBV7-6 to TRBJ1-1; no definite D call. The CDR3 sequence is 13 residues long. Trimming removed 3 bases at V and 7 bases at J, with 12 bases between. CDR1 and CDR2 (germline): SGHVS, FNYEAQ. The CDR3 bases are TGTGCCAGCAGCTTTACCAACCCTAATGAAGCTTTCTTT. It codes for CASSFTNPNEAFF.

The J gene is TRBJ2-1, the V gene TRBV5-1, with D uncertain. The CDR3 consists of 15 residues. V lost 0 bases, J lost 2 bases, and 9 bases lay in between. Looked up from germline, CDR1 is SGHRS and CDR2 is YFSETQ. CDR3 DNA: TGCGCCAGCAGCTTGGGGCGTATAGCCTACAATGAGCAGTTCTTC. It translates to CASSLGRIAYNEQFF.

The CDR3 loop reads CASSQLLAGVSRTDTQYF. The CDR3 DNA reads TGCGCCAGCAGTCAATTACTAGCGGGAGTTTCACGAACAGATACGCAGTATTTT. This chain connects TRBV23-1 to TRBJ2-3, with 11 bases aligning to TRBD2. TRBV23-1 qualifies as an ORF whose function is uncertain. Trimming took 1 base from V and 3 from J; bases not matched to a gene: 9. The CDR3 is 18 amino acids.

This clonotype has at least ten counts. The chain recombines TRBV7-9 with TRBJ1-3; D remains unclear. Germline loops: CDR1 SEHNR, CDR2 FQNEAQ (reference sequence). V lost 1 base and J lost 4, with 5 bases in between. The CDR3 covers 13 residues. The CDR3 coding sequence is TGTGCCAGCAGCTTAGGGTCCGGAAACACCATATATTTT. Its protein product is CASSLGSGNTIYF.

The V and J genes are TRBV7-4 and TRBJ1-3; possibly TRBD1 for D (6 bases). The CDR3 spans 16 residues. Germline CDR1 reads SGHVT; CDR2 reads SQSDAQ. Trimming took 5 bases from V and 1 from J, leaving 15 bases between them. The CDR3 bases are TGTGCCAGCAGCCCACTTGGGACAAGGTCTGGAAACACCATATATTTT. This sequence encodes CASSPLGTRSGNTIYF.

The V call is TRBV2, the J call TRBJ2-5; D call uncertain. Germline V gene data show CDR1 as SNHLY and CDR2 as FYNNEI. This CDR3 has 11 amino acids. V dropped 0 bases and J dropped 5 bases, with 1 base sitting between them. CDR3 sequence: CASSEAETQYF. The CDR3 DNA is TGTGCCAGCAGTGAAGCGGAGACCCAGTACTTC. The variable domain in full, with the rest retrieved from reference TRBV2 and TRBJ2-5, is EPEVTQTPSHQVTQMGQEVILRCVPISNHLYFYWYRQILGQKVEFLVSFYNNEISEKSEIFDDQFSVERPDGSNFTLKIRSTKLEDSAMYFCASSEAETQYFGPGTRLLVL.

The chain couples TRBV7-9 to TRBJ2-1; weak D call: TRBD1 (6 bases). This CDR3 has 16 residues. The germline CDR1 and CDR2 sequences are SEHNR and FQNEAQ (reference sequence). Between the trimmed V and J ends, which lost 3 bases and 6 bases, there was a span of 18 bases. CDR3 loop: CASSFNSPRGGNEQFF. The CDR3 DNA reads TGTGCCAGCAGCTTTAATTCCCCCAGAGGGGGCAATGAGCAGTTCTTC.

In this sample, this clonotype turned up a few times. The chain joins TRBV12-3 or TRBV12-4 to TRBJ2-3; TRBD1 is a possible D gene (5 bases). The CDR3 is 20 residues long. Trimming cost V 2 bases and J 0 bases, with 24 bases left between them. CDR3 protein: CASSLRGRPLLQTSTDTQYF. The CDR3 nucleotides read TGTGCCAGCAGTTTAAGGGGTCGGCCTCTTTTACAGACTAGCACAGATACGCAGTATTTT.

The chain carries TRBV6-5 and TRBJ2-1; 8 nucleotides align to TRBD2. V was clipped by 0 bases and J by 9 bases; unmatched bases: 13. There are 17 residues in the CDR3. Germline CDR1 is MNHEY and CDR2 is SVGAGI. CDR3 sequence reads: CASSYSLPAGAVVEQFF. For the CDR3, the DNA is TGTGCCAGCAGTTACTCTTTGCCAGCGGGAGCGGTGGTTGAGCAGTTCTTC.

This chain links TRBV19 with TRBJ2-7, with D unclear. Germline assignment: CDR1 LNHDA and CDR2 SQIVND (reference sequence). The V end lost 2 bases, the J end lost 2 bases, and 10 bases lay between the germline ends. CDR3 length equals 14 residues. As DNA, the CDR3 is TGTGCCAGTAGTATAACGAAGAAGCCCTACGAGCAGTACTTC. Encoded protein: CASSITKKPYEQYF.

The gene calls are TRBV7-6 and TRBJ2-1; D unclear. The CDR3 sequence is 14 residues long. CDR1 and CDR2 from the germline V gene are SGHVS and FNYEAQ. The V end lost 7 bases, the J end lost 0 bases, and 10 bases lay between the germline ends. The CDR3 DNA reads TGTGCCAGCACCCCAAGGAGCTCCTACAATGAGCAGTTCTTC. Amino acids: CASTPRSSYNEQFF.

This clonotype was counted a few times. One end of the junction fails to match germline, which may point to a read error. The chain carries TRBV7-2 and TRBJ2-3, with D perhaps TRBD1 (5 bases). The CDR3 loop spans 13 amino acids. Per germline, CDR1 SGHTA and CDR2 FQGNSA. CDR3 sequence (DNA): TGCGCCAGCAGCCCGACAGCGACAGATACGCAGTATTTT. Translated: CASSPTATDTQYF.

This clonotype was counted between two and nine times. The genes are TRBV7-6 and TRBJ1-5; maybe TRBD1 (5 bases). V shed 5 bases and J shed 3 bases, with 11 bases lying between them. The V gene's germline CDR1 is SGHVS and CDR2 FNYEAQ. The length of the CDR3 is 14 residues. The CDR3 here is CASSRGTANQPQHF. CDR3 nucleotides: TGTGCCAGCAGCCGGGGGACGGCCAATCAGCCCCAGCATTTT.

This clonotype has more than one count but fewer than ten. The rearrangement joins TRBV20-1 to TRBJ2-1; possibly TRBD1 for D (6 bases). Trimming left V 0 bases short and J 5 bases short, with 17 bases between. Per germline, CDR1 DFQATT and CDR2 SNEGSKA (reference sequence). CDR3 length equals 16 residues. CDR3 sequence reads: CSARDPGGGLNNEQFF. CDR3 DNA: TGCAGTGCTAGAGATCCTGGTGGGGGCCTAAACAATGAGCAGTTCTTC.

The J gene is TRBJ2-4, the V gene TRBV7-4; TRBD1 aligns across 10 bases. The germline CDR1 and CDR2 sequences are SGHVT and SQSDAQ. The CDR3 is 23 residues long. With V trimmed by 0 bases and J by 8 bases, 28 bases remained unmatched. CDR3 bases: TGTGCCAGCAGCTTAGCTCGATATGTTGCAAGATTTGGGGGACAGGGGAAGGAGGACATTCAGTACTTC. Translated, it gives CASSLARYVARFGGQGKEDIQYF.

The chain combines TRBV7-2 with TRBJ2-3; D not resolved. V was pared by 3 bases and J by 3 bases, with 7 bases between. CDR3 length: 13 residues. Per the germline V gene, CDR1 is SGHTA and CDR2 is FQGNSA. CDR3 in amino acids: CASSFDGTDTQYF. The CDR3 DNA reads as TGTGCCAGCAGCTTTGACGGTACAGATACGCAGTATTTT.

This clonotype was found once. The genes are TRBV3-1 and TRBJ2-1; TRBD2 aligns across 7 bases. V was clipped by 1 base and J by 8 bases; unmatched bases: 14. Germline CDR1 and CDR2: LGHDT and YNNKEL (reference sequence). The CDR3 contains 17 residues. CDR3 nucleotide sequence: TGTGCCAGCAGCCAAGGTCCGGGGAGCGGGACCCCCGATGAGCAGTTCTTC. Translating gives CASSQGPGSGTPDEQFF.

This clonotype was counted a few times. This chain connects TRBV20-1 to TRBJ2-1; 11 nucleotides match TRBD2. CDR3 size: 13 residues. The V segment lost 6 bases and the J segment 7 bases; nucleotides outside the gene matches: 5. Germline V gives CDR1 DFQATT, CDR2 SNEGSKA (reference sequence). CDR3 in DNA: TGCAGTGCGGGGCCTAGCGGGGGGAATGAGCAGTTCTTC. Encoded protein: CSAGPSGGNEQFF.

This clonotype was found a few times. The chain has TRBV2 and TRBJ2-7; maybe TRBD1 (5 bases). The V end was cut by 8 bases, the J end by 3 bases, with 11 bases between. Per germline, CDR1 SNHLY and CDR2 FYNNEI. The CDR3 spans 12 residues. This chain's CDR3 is CASAPGRYEQYF. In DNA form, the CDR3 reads TGTGCCAGCGCCCCAGGGCGCTACGAGCAGTACTTC.

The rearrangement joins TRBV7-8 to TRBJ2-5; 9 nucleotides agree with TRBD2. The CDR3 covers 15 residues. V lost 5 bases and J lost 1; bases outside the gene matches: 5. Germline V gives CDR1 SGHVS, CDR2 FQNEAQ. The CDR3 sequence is CASSPSGIGQETQYF. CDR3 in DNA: TGTGCCAGCAGCCCTAGCGGGATCGGCCAAGAGACCCAGTACTTC.